This T cell receptor beta chain emerged from a study of vaccination effects on CD4 cells after COVID-19. Study overall: All participants had two doses of either the BNT162b2 or mRNA-1273 vaccine. General study findings and limits: Substantial clonal contraction characterized both infection- and vaccine-induced clones late after vaccination.

This clone was observed a few times. Its antigen is currently unknown. Antigen-specific CD4+ T cells were expanded (with viral peptide pools) by the ViraFEST assay ahead of sequencing. Following 10 days of culture, CD4+ T cells were isolated. In the vaccine recipients, nucleocapsid antibodies were negative and there was no prior SARS-CoV-2 infection. Supplemented with around 11 IU/ml IL-2 and roughly 10 ug/ml peptides, approximately 2 million PBMC per well were kept in culture. Days 3 and 7 were when half the medium was replaced with IL-2 medium. TCRdb's copy holds only in-frame clones and misses some; the assay was immunoSEQ multiplex PCR. The profile shows around 63,000 clones, 60% to 80% of them singletons. The TCR was taken from a human donor who received a COVID-19 vaccine. Sequencing used CD4+ T cells from PBMCs cultured with HCoV-OC43 spike peptides, obtained before COVID-19 vaccination. Subset indicated: HCoV-OC43 spike overlapping peptide pool stimulation.

The CDR3, as DNA: TGTGCCAGCAGCCAAATGAACAGTGGTCCAGAAAAACTGTTTTTT. This translates into CASSQMNSGPEKLFF. The rearrangement uses TRBV3-1 (or the pseudogene TRBV3-2) and TRBJ1-4, with no clear D. The CDR3 runs 15 residues. Germline V gene data show CDR1 as LGHDT and CDR2 as YNNKEL (reference sequence). V gave up 2 bases and J gave up 8 bases, with 15 bases separating them.